This T cell receptor (beta chain) was sequenced during a study of cytomegalovirus exposure and HLA in healthy donors. Study-level background: Approximately 180 million T cells yielded roughly 120 million unique TCR beta sequences, as an earlier analysis found. Tens of millions of unique TCRs, all from HLA-typed donors, were included in an early release of the data.

The PCR used 60 Vbeta and 13 Jbeta primers. Clones were read by immunoSEQ multiplex PCR, and TCRdb kept only the in-frame ones, dropping some. The sample contains 87,000 or so clones, approximately 77% of which appear only once. Though nominally healthy at sampling, donors likely had unrecorded immune exposures. Worth noting for this clone: The antigen is unknown.

Whole-study results and caveats: As was reported, the HLA-A and HLA-B alleles of most subjects were accurately predicted from TCR beta sequences.

This CDR3 is 16 amino acids long. The germline V gene encodes CDR1 SGHDT and CDR2 YYEEEE. The J segment lost 7 bases and the V segment lost 0 bases, leaving 10 bases of the junction unmatched. Sequenced sample: PBMCs. The chain has TRBV5-6 and TRBJ2-1; 7 nucleotides line up with TRBD2. The sequence came from a middle-aged woman in good health and CMV-seronegative. The CDR3 region has the DNA TGTGCCAGCAGCTTGGCCAGCGGGATGTGGGGAAATGAGCAGTTCTTC. Translating gives CASSLASGMWGNEQFF.